The clone carrying this T cell receptor beta chain was found a few times. What it binds is not known. Germline V lookup: CDR1 SNHLY, CDR2 FYNNEI. V lost 4 bases and J lost 3, with 7 bases in between. This CDR3 region has 14 residues. Unique molecular identifiers were attached to individual cDNA molecules. TCRdb analysed the 5' RACE reads with MiXCR anew, one entry per CDR3 protein. The sample consists of over 30,000 distinct CDR3 sequences, 7% to 7.5% of them appearing once. These data come from a study of early T cells in non-severe SARS-CoV-2 infection. Study information: Chains from this unsorted whole-blood bulk RNA could not be paired. Study conclusions and caveats: Sequences matched to VDJdb favored anti-spike CD8 responses, while private and CD4 specificities were missed.

The V call is TRBV2, the J call TRBJ2-6; D remains unclear. The source material was whole blood, sampled at baseline. The sequence came from an adult who was a healthcare worker with PCR-confirmed SARS-CoV-2 infection or an uninfected control (not recorded which). The CDR3 DNA reads TGTGCCAGCAGTGGGGCCGGTGGGGCCAACGTCCTGACTTTC. This encodes CASSGAGGANVLTF.